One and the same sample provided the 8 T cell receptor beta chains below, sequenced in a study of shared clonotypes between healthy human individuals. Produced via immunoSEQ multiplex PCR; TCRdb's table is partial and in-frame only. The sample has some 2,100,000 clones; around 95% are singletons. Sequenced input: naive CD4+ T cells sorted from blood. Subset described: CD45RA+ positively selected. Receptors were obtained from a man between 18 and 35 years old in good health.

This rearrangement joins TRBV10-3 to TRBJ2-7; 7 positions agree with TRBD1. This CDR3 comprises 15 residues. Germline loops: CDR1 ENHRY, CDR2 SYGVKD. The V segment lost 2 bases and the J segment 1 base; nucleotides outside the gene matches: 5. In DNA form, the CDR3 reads TGTGCCATCAGTGAGATGGCAGGGGGATCCTACGAGCAGTACTTC. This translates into CAISEMAGGSYEQYF.

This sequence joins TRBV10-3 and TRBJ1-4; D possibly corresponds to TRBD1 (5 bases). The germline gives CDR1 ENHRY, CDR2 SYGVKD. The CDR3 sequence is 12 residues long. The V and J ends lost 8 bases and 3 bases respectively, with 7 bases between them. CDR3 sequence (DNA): TGTGCCATCTCAGGGTCTAATGAAAAACTGTTTTTT. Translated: CAISGSNEKLFF.

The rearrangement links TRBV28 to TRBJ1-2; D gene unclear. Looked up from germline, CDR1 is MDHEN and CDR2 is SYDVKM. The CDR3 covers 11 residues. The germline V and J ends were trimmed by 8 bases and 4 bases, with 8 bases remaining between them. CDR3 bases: TGTGCCAGCCGGACGTCCTATGGCTACACCTTC. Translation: CASRTSYGYTF.

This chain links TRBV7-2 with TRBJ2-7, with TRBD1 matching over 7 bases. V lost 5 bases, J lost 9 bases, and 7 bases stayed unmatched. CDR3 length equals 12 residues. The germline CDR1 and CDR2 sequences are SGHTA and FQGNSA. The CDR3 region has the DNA TGTGCCAGCAGCAGAGACAGGGCCGTGCAGTACTTC. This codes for CASSRDRAVQYF.

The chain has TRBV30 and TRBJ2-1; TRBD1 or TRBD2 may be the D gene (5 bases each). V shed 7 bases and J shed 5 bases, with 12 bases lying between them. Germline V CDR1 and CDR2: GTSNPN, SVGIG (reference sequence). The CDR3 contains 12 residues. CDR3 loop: CAYYRGHNEQFF. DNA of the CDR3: TGTGCCTACTACCGGGGCCACAATGAGCAGTTCTTC.

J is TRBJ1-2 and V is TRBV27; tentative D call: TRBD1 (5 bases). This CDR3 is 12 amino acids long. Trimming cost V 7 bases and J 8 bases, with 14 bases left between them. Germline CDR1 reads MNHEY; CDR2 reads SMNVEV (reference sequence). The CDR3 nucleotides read TGTGCCAGCATGAATATGGGGGACGGCTACACCTTC. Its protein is CASMNMGDGYTF.

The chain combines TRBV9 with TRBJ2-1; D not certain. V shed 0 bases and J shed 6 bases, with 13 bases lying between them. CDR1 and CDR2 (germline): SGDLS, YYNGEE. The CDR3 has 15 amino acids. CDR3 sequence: CASSVALGLFNEQFF. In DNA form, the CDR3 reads TGTGCCAGCAGCGTAGCGCTAGGTTTATTCAATGAGCAGTTCTTC.

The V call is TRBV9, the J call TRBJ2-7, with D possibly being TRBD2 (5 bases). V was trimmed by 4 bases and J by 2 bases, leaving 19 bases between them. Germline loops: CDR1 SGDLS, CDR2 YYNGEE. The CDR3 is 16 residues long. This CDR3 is CASSTSATTRAYEQYF. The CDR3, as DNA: TGTGCCAGCAGCACATCAGCGACTACCCGAGCCTACGAGCAGTACTTC.